One and the same sample provided the 12 T cell receptor beta chains below, sequenced in a study of glioma-infiltrating T cells after dendritic cell vaccination. The data were produced by immunoSEQ multiplex PCR, yet TCRdb's version contains in-frame clones alone and is incomplete. Among 90,000 to 95,000 clones, 80% to 90% were seen once, and the ten largest hold 2.1%. Regarding time point: after dendritic cell vaccination, including at tumor progression/relapse. The starting material was blood, obtained after dendritic cell vaccination. The receptors were sampled from a human donor with glioblastoma.

The chain has TRBV5-1 and TRBJ2-1; D is undetermined. The CDR3 runs 15 residues. V lost 0 bases to trimming and J lost 12 bases, with 19 bases between them. CDR1 and CDR2 (germline): SGHRS, YFSETQ. This CDR3 is CASSLGDGSTMTQFF. The CDR3, as DNA: TGCGCCAGCAGCTTGGGTGACGGGTCAACAATGACGCAGTTCTTC.

This sequence joins TRBV7-9 and TRBJ1-2; possible D gene TRBD1, 6 bases. Trimming removed 5 bases at V and 7 bases at J, with 14 bases between. The CDR3 is made up of 13 amino acids. Germline V gives CDR1 SEHNR, CDR2 FQNEAQ (reference sequence). The CDR3 spells CASSPRGGFGYTF. CDR3 DNA sequence: TGTGCCAGCAGCCCAAGGGGGGGTTTTGGCTACACCTTC.

This chain uses TRBV11-2 with TRBJ2-5; TRBD1 matches at 9 bases. The CDR3 consists of 14 residues. Germline values: CDR1 SGHAT, CDR2 FQNNGV. The V gene end was trimmed by 6 bases and the J gene end by 5 bases; junction bases not matched to a gene: 7. The CDR3 protein is CASRLNRGRETQYF. The DNA for the CDR3 is TGTGCCAGCAGATTAAACAGGGGGCGGGAGACCCAGTACTTC.

This chain uses TRBV25-1 with TRBJ2-2; 10 bases align to TRBD1. The CDR3 consists of 15 residues. CDR1 MGHDK and CDR2 SYGVNS come from the germline V gene. Unmatched junction bases numbered 5, after V lost 3 bases and J lost 7 bases. The CDR3 DNA sequence: TGTGCCAGCAGTGATGGACAGGGGGTGGGCGGGGAGCTGTTTTTT. Translation: CASSDGQGVGGELFF.

This chain links TRBV7-9 with TRBJ2-1; D is unresolved. This CDR3 has 13 amino acids. Germline CDR1 is SEHNR and CDR2 is FQNEAQ (reference sequence). Trimming left V 7 bases short and J 0 bases short, with 7 bases between. DNA for the CDR3: TGTGCCAGCACCCTCGGCTCCTACAATGAGCAGTTCTTC. Protein: CASTLGSYNEQFF.

V and J are TRBV21-1 and TRBJ2-2; TRBD1, the D gene given by the table, was not confirmed from the DNA. TRBV21-1 represents a pseudogene. The CDR3 covers 13 residues. The CDR3 spells CASQGVGTGELFF. DNA for the CDR3: TGTGCCAGCCAGGGGGTAGGCACCGGGGAGCTGTTTTTT.

The CDR3 DNA reads TGTGCCAGTGTGGACGGGGATCGAGATACGCAGTATTTT. As protein: CASVDGDRDTQYF. The rearrangement links TRBV19 to TRBJ2-3; weak D call: TRBD2 (5 bases). With 8 bases removed from V and 5 bases from J, the gap between germline ends came to 14 bases. CDR1 and CDR2 from the germline V gene are LNHDA and SQIVND (reference sequence). This CDR3 has 13 residues.

The chain combines TRBV5-8 with TRBJ2-3; D might be TRBD2 (6 bases). The CDR3 is made up of 15 amino acids. Trimming took 3 bases from V and 2 from J, leaving 13 bases between them. The V gene's germline CDR1 is SGHTS and CDR2 YDEGEE. CDR3 residues: CASSSVGGYTDTQYF. CDR3 coding DNA: TGTGCCAGCAGCTCCGTTGGAGGGTACACAGATACGCAGTATTTT.

The chain joins TRBV13 to TRBJ2-3; TRBD1 matches at 8 bases. V dropped 1 base and J dropped 3; count of bases not matched to a gene: 6. The CDR3 has 16 amino acids. Per the germline V gene, CDR1 is PRHDT and CDR2 is FYEKMQ (reference sequence). The CDR3 DNA follows: TGTGCCAGCAGCTTAGATGGACAGGGAGGAACAGATACGCAGTATTTT. It specifies CASSLDGQGGTDTQYF.

The chain combines TRBV27 with TRBJ2-6; TRBD1 matches 12 bases. With V trimmed by 4 bases and J by 2 bases, 3 bases remained unmatched. This CDR3 has 17 residues. Germline V gives CDR1 MNHEY, CDR2 SMNVEV (reference sequence). Written as DNA, the CDR3 is TGTGCCAGCAGTTCGGGACAGGGGGCCGCTGGGGCCAACGTCCTGACTTTC. Protein product: CASSSGQGAAGANVLTF. Supplemented by reference TRBV27 and TRBJ2-6, the full variable domain reads EAQVTQNPRYLITVTGKKLTVTCSQNMNHEYMSWYRQDPGLGLRQIYYSMNVEVTDKGDVPEGYKVSRKEKRNFPLILESPSPNQTSLYFCASSSGQGAAGANVLTFGAGSRLTVL.

The V and J genes are TRBV6-5 and TRBJ2-1, with 8 bases that match TRBD2. CDR1 and CDR2 from the germline V gene are MNHEY and SVGAGI. J was trimmed by 6 bases and V by 5 bases; bases with no gene match: 9. CDR3 size: 15 residues. CDR3 in DNA: TGTGCCAGCAGTCCTCCGGGACTAGAAGGCAATGAGCAGTTCTTC. Encoded protein: CASSPPGLEGNEQFF.

V is TRBV5-1 and J is TRBJ1-6; D remains unclear. CDR3 length: 16 residues. The V gene lost 6 bases and the J gene lost 6 bases, with 19 bases spanning the gap. Germline CDR1 SGHRS, CDR2 YFSETQ. In nucleotides, the CDR3 is TGCGCCAGCACCCCTTCGACGGGTGTTACTAATTCACCCCTCCACTTT. Protein product: CASTPSTGVTNSPLHF.